Presented here are 24 T cell receptor beta chains from one specimen sequenced in a study of T-cell memory formation after mild COVID-19. From the 5' RACE reads, TCRdb called clonotypes with MiXCR, one entry per CDR3 protein. The top ten clones hold around 21% of a sample with approximately 290,000 distinct CDR3 sequences, 19% of them seen once. Material for sequencing was PBMCs or a T cell subset sorted from them (not recorded which). The receptors derive from a young man who had mild COVID-19 (a few samples of this study predate the infection). Cell type and time point are not known.

The chain employs TRBV7-9 and TRBJ1-1; D remains ambiguous. From germline, CDR1 is SEHNR and CDR2 FQNEAQ (reference sequence). The CDR3 covers 11 residues. V lost 2 bases to trimming and J lost 8 bases, with 6 bases between them. The CDR3, as DNA: TGTGCCAGCAGCTTATCTCCCGAAGCTTTCTTT. This sequence encodes CASSLSPEAFF.

This clonotype has more than one count but fewer than ten. The chain joins TRBV6-5 to TRBJ2-1; D may be TRBD1 (7 bases). The CDR3 runs 15 residues. V was cut by 5 bases and J by 4 bases, with 15 bases left in between. Germline V CDR1 and CDR2: MNHEY, SVGAGI. CDR3 nucleotide sequence: TGTGCCAGCAGTGCCCCGCGGGACAGTTACAATGAGCAGTTCTTC. Protein product: CASSAPRDSYNEQFF.

The chain has TRBV29-1 and TRBJ2-6; possible D gene TRBD2, 6 bases. The germline V gene has CDR1 SQVTM and CDR2 ANQGSEA. The CDR3 is 14 amino acids. Deletions cut 5 bases from V and 4 bases from J, with 12 bases between. The CDR3: CSVRRGAGANVLTF. CDR3 coding DNA: TGCAGCGTTCGGAGGGGCGCGGGGGCCAACGTCCTGACTTTC.

J is TRBJ2-4 and V is TRBV3-1; no firm D call. Per germline, CDR1 LGHDT and CDR2 YNNKEL (reference sequence). This CDR3 contains 15 residues. V was pared by 0 bases and J by 6 bases, with 12 bases between. The DNA for the CDR3 is TGTGCCAGCAGCCAAGATTTTTCCGGTGCAAACATTCAGTACTTC. The encoded protein is CASSQDFSGANIQYF.

This clonotype was seen a handful of times. V and J are TRBV29-1 and TRBJ1-2; 11 nucleotides match TRBD1. The CDR3 is made up of 12 amino acids. J gave up 6 bases and V 7 bases, and 4 bases lay outside the gene matches. Germline CDR1 reads SQVTM; CDR2 reads ANQGSEA. This chain's CDR3 is CSARTGGHGYTF. The DNA for the CDR3 is TGCAGCGCCCGGACAGGGGGCCATGGCTACACCTTC.

This chain connects TRBV9 to TRBJ2-1; 8 nucleotides align to TRBD2. From germline, CDR1 is SGDLS and CDR2 YYNGEE. With 1 base clipped from V and 7 bases from J, the junction kept 16 bases outside the gene matches. The CDR3 sequence is 18 residues long. Here the CDR3 DNA reads TGTGCCAGCAGCGTAACCCCCCACGCGGGGGGTCCCACAAATGAGCAGTTCTTC. Translation: CASSVTPHAGGPTNEQFF.

This chain uses TRBV11-2 with TRBJ2-5, with 10 bases lining up with TRBD2. Germline-derived CDR1 and CDR2 are SGHAT and FQNNGV. J lost 5 bases, V lost 5 bases, and 11 bases had no gene match. This CDR3 region has 16 residues. This CDR3 is CASSRSASGGEETQYF. CDR3 sequence (DNA): TGTGCCAGCAGCCGTTCCGCTAGCGGGGGAGAGGAGACCCAGTACTTC.

In its sample, this clonotype was seen a few times. The chain combines TRBV6-6 with TRBJ2-7; TRBD1 or TRBD2 may be the D gene (6 bases each). CDR1 and CDR2 (germline): MNHNY, SVGAGI (reference sequence). V lost 0 bases to trimming and J lost 2 bases, with 11 bases between them. The CDR3 consists of 15 residues. The CDR3 loop is CASSYSTGAAYEQYF. In DNA, the CDR3 is TGTGCCAGCAGTTACTCGACGGGGGCAGCCTACGAGCAGTACTTC.

This clonotype has just a few counts. V usage is TRBV7-9 and J usage is TRBJ1-6; 8 positions match TRBD1. Germline CDR1 SEHNR, CDR2 FQNEAQ (reference sequence). The CDR3 spans 14 residues. V gave up 5 bases and J gave up 10 bases; unmatched junction bases: 7. The CDR3, as DNA: TGTGCCAGCAGCGCGACAGGGGTGGTCTCACCCCTCCACTTT. Translated: CASSATGVVSPLHF.

This clonotype was detected a few times. The V and J genes are TRBV7-3 and TRBJ2-2; no firm D call. Between the trimmed V and J ends, which lost 2 bases and 2 bases, there was a span of 9 bases. The CDR3 spans 15 residues. Germline CDR1 and CDR2: SGHTA and FQGTGA. CDR3 amino acids: CASSLSRDNTGELFF. The CDR3 DNA reads as TGTGCCAGCAGCTTATCCCGTGACAACACCGGGGAGCTGTTTTTT.

The rearrangement uses TRBV27 and TRBJ1-1; D might be TRBD1 (5 bases). Germline CDR1 reads MNHEY; CDR2 reads SMNVEV (reference sequence). CDR3 length: 15 amino acids. The germline V and J ends were trimmed by 5 bases and 0 bases, with 13 bases remaining between them. CDR3 region: CASSPLDSMNTEAFF. The CDR3 nucleotides read TGTGCCAGCAGTCCTCTAGACAGCATGAACACTGAAGCTTTCTTT.

The chain uses TRBV5-6 and TRBJ2-5, with D perhaps TRBD1 (6 bases). Germline assignment: CDR1 SGHDT and CDR2 YYEEEE. The length of the CDR3 is 14 residues. The germline V and J ends were trimmed by 0 bases and 5 bases, with 11 bases remaining between them. In DNA, the CDR3 is TGTGCCAGCAGCTTGGGAGGGGGATGGGAGACCCAGTACTTC. Protein: CASSLGGGWETQYF.

The V gene is TRBV7-3, the J gene TRBJ2-3, with TRBD1 as a possible D gene (6 bases). The CDR3 contains 14 residues. Germline V gene lookup returns CDR1 SGHTA and CDR2 FQGTGA. The V end was cut by 4 bases, the J end by 2 bases, with 10 bases between. CDR3 residues: CASSYRVFTDTQYF. The CDR3 bases are TGTGCCAGCAGCTACAGGGTTTTCACAGATACGCAGTATTTT. Together with reference TRBV7-3 and TRBJ2-3, the CDR3 gives the full variable domain: GAGVSQTPSNKVTEKGKYVELRCDPISGHTALYWYRQSLGQGPEFLIYFQGTGAADDSGLPNDRFFAVRPEGSVSTLKIQRTERGDSAVYLCASSYRVFTDTQYFGPGTRLTVL.

In this sample, this clonotype turned up a few times. J is TRBJ2-7 and V is TRBV2; D is perhaps TRBD2 (5 bases). The germline V gene has CDR1 SNHLY and CDR2 FYNNEI. CDR3 length: 16 amino acids. Trimming removed 4 bases from V and 2 bases from J, with 18 bases in between. The CDR3 coding sequence is TGTGCCAGCAGTGTCCCCTTTAGCGTAAGAACCTACGAGCAGTACTTC. This translates into CASSVPFSVRTYEQYF.

Many counts were recorded for this clonotype. V and J are TRBV9 and TRBJ2-7, with D possibly being TRBD1 (5 bases). V dropped 6 bases and J dropped 12 bases, with 13 bases sitting between them. The germline V gene encodes CDR1 SGDLS and CDR2 YYNGEE. The CDR3 length is 10 residues. The CDR3 DNA follows: TGTGCCAGCACCCGCCAGGGTAGGTACGTC. Its protein product is CASTRQGRYV.

This chain joins TRBV19 and TRBJ2-7; D is perhaps TRBD1 (5 bases). This CDR3 region has 15 residues. Germline CDR1 LNHDA, CDR2 SQIVND (reference sequence). Trimming took 3 bases from V and 7 from J, leaving 19 bases between them. The CDR3 sequence is CASSIQAQVPGEQYF. CDR3 sequence (DNA): TGTGCCAGTAGTATCCAGGCACAGGTCCCTGGGGAGCAGTACTTC.

This chain uses TRBV9 with TRBJ1-4; possible D gene TRBD1, 6 bases. Looked up from germline, CDR1 is SGDLS and CDR2 is YYNGEE. The CDR3 contains 14 residues. Trimming removed 4 bases at V and 2 bases at J, with 9 bases between. In nucleotides, the CDR3 is TGTGCCAGCAGCACCCAGGGGACTAATGAAAAACTGTTTTTT. It encodes CASSTQGTNEKLFF.

The chain carries TRBV20-1 and TRBJ2-7; the match to TRBD1 covers 9 bases. The CDR3 runs to 14 residues. Per germline, CDR1 DFQATT and CDR2 SNEGSKA (reference sequence). Trimming cost V 3 bases and J 1 base; bases outside gene matches: 4. DNA of the CDR3: TGCAGTGCTAGGGACGGGACAGGGTCCTACGAGCAGTACTTC. It translates to CSARDGTGSYEQYF.

The rearrangement joins TRBV5-1 to TRBJ1-5; D is unclear. The CDR3 is 13 amino acids. V was trimmed by 6 bases and J by 4 bases, leaving 11 bases between them. Germline V gene lookup returns CDR1 SGHRS and CDR2 YFSETQ. Here the CDR3 reads CASTELPNQPQHF. DNA of the CDR3: TGCGCCAGCACGGAGCTACCAAATCAGCCCCAGCATTTT.

The CDR3 coding sequence is TGTGCCAGCAGTTTTACCAGGCCCGTCACCGGGGAGCTGTTTTTT. Amino acids: CASSFTRPVTGELFF. J is TRBJ2-2 and V is TRBV28; D gene unclear. Per the germline V gene, CDR1 is MDHEN and CDR2 is SYDVKM. The CDR3 covers 15 residues. V shed 3 bases and J shed 4 bases, with 12 bases lying between them.

The table lists this clonotype with a few counts. J is TRBJ2-7 and V is TRBV11-2; 7 bases are a match to TRBD2. J was trimmed by 0 bases and V by 3 bases; bases with no gene match: 5. The CDR3 consists of 15 residues. The V gene's germline CDR1 is SGHAT and CDR2 FQNNGV. The CDR3 DNA sequence: TGTGCCAGCAGCTTGGGAACGGGGGGCTCCTACGAGCAGTACTTC. It codes for CASSLGTGGSYEQYF.

In this sample, this clonotype turned up many times. This chain joins TRBV9 and TRBJ2-3; no clear D gene. The CDR3 contains 12 residues. V was trimmed by 2 bases and J by 9 bases, leaving 10 bases between them. Germline V gene data show CDR1 as SGDLS and CDR2 as YYNGEE. The CDR3 DNA follows: TGTGCCAGCAGCGTTACTGACCACACGCAGTATTTT. This gives the protein CASSVTDHTQYF. The full variable domain, with the rest looked up from reference TRBV9 and TRBJ2-3, is DSGVTQTPKHLITATGQRVTLRCSPRSGDLSVYWYQQSLDQGLQFLIQYYNGEERAKGNILERFSAQQFPDLHSELNLSSLELGDSALYFCASSVTDHTQYFGPGTRLTVL.

This clonotype has more than one count but fewer than ten. The J gene is TRBJ2-3, the V gene TRBV6-5; TRBD2 is a possible D gene (6 bases). The CDR3 consists of 16 residues. Trimming cost V 2 bases and J 0 bases, with 12 bases left between them. Per the germline V gene, CDR1 is MNHEY and CDR2 is SVGAGI. CDR3 coding DNA: TGTGCCAGCAGTTACAGGGCAGGGACTAGCACAGATACGCAGTATTTT. As protein: CASSYRAGTSTDTQYF.

The chain recombines TRBV7-6 with TRBJ2-1; 8 nucleotides agree with TRBD2. CDR3 length: 15 residues. In germline, CDR1 is SGHVS, CDR2 FNYEAQ. The V segment lost 1 base and the J segment 5 bases; nucleotides outside the gene matches: 4. The CDR3 sequence: CASSLVGGAHNEQFF. CDR3 DNA: TGTGCCAGCAGCTTAGTCGGGGGGGCCCACAATGAGCAGTTCTTC.